The sequence of this T cell receptor (beta chain) was determined in a study of T cells in tumors after PD-1 blockade. Study background: Daily vismodegib 150 mg continued in a subset of anti-PD-1-treated patients. Blood samples averaged around 110,000 templates (range about 22,000-260,000) and 35,000 or so unique clonotypes.

Study-wide results and caveats: Approximately 41% of tumor TCR clonotypes were also found in blood.

Generated by immunoSEQ multiplex PCR, the TCRdb table keeps only in-frame clones and is missing some. The sample carries over 30,000 clones, over 75% recorded once. This CDR3 is 13 amino acids long. Germline CDR1 and CDR2: LNHDA and SQIVND (reference sequence). V was pared by 4 bases and J by 7 bases, with 3 bases of the junction left unmatched. About this clone itself: Its antigen is as yet unknown.

Input was roughly 616 ng to 6,004 ng of genomic DNA from tumor or blood. Here the sequenced sample was PBMCs, taken before anti-PD-1 treatment. The rearrangement links TRBV19 to TRBJ2-1; 8 bases match TRBD1. The sequence was obtained from a human donor with basal cell carcinoma. This CDR3 is CASSRQGSNEQFF. CDR3 DNA sequence: TGTGCCAGTAGTAGACAGGGGTCAAATGAGCAGTTCTTC.